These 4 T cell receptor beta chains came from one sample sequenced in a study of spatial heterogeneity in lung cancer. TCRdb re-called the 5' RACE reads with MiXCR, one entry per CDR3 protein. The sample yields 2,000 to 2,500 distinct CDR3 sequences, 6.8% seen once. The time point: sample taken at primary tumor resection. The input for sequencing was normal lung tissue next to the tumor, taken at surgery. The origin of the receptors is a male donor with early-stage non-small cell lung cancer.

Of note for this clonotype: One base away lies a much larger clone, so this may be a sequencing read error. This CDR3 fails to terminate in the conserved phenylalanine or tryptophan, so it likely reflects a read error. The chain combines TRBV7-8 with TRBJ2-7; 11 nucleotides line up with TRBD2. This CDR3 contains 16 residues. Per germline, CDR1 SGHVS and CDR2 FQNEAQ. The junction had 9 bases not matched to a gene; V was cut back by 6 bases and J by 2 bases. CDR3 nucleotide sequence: TGTGCCAGCAGTTTAACTAGCGGGAGTGGCGCCTACGAGCAGTACATC. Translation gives CASSLTSGSGAYEQYI.

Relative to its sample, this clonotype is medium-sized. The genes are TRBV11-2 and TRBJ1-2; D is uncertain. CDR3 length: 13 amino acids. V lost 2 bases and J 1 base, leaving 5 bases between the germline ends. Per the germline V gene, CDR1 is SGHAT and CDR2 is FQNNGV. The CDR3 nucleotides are TGTGCCAGCAGCTTACAGATTAACTATGGCTACACCTTC. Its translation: CASSLQINYGYTF.

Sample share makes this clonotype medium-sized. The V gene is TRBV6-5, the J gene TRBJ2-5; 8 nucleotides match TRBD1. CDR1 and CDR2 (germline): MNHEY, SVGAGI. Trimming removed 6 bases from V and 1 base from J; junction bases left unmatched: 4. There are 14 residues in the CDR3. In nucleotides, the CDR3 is TGTGCCAGCAGGACAGACAGGGGCCAAGAGACCCAGTACTTC. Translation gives CASRTDRGQETQYF.

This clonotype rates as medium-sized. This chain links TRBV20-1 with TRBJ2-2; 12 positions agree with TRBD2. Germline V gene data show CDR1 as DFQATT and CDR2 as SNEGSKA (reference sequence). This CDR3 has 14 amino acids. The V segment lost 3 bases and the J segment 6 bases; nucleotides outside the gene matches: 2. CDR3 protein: CSASASGRAGELFF. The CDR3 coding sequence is TGCAGTGCTAGTGCTAGCGGGAGGGCCGGGGAGCTGTTTTTT.